This TCR beta chain was profiled in a study of cytotoxic CD8 clonotypes in ibrutinib-treated CLL. Looking at the study overall: Once treatment had gone on for a median of about twelve months, range 6 to 36, response samples were drawn.

The protocol was immunoSEQ multiplex PCR, while the TCRdb copy is restricted to in-frame clones and leaves out a portion. This table has 250,000 to 350,000 clones, approximately 79% appearing once. CDR3 length: 12 residues. After removal of 5 bases from V and 8 bases from J, the junction contained 4 bases not matched to a gene. Germline-derived CDR1 and CDR2 are SQVTM and ANQGSEA. This receptor was taken from a human donor with chronic lymphocytic leukemia. Source: PBMCs, taken at disease progression, from a patient treated with ibrutinib. The chain has TRBV29-1 and TRBJ2-1; TRBD2 aligns across 9 bases. CDR3 nucleotide sequence: TGCAGCGTTTCACGCGGGAGGGATGAGCAGTTCTTC. Translating it yields CSVSRGRDEQFF.